The rows below give T cell receptor beta chains drawn from one sample of a study of control samples from healthy donors and cancer patients. TCRdb's copy holds only in-frame clones and misses some; the assay was immunoSEQ multiplex PCR. The sample yields about 160,000 clones, roughly 95% seen once. The sequenced sample was blood. Source of these receptors: a woman aged 25 to 39 in good health. Both conserved end residues are part of each CDR3. Each record gives: clone size, V gene, J gene, CDR3 length, D gene, CDR3 DNA, CDR3 protein. D genes are given only for firm matches. The listing skips clone size in some rows; elsewhere it reads once, few, many or a size class.

>.|TRBV18|TRBJ1-2|15|.
TGTGCCAGCTCACCGTGGGACGGCTATAACTATGGCTACACCTTC
CASSPWDGYNYGYTF
>.|TRBV14|TRBJ1-5|13|.
TGTGCCAGCAGCCAGGGACCCGGGCAGCCCCAGCATTTT
CASSQGPGQPQHF
>.|TRBV19|TRBJ2-2|15|TRBD2
TGTGCCAGTACTAAGCGGGAGACGAACACCGGGGAGCTGTTTTTT
CASTKRETNTGELFF
>few|TRBV18|TRBJ2-2|12|.
TGTGCCAGCTCAAGGCGGACCGGGGAGCTGTTTTTT
CASSRRTGELFF
>once|TRBV2|TRBJ1-1|15|TRBD1
TGTGCCAGCAGCTTAGGTGCAGGGGGCGTCACTGAAGCTTTCTTT
CASSLGAGGVTEAFF
>.|TRBV7-2|TRBJ1-1|14|.
TGTGCCAGCAGCTGGAAGACAGCGGGGACTGAAGCTTTCTTT
CASSWKTAGTEAFF
>.|TRBV4-1|TRBJ1-6|16|.
TGCGCCAGCAGCCAAGTCCGTTTCCGGTGGGATTCACCCCTCCACTTT
CASSQVRFRWDSPLHF
>.|TRBV7-6|TRBJ2-1|16|.
TGTGCCAGCAGCCCCCAAGATTTACTGGTAGGGGGGGAGCAGTTCTTC
CASSPQDLLVGGEQFF
>once|TRBV2|TRBJ2-1|16|TRBD1
TGTGCCAGCAGTGGCCGTCGGGACAGGGGCTACAATGAGCAGTTCTTC
CASSGRRDRGYNEQFF
>once|TRBV6-6|TRBJ1-2|15|TRBD1
TGTGCCAGCAGTTCCCAGACAGGGAGGTATTATGGCTACACCTTC
CASSSQTGRYYGYTF
>.|TRBV25-1|TRBJ1-3|14|.
TGTGCCAGCAGTGAATTGGGGTCCGGAAACACCATATATTTT
CASSELGSGNTIYF
>.|TRBV4-1|TRBJ2-2|17|.
TGCGCCAGCAGCCAAGAAAGGGTCTCGTGGATGACCGGGGAGCTGTTTTTT
CASSQERVSWMTGELFF